The T cell receptor beta chain under discussion was sequenced for a study of control samples from healthy donors and cancer patients. Some clones are missing from TCRdb's copy, which holds only in-frame ones; the method was immunoSEQ multiplex PCR. The sample has approximately 120,000 clones; 90% are singletons. The CDR3 contains 13 residues. Trimming shortened V by 8 bases and J by 5 bases, and 12 bases separated the two germline ends. CDR1 MGHRA and CDR2 YSYEKL come from the germline V gene. Sequenced material: blood. The rearrangement joins TRBV4-1 to TRBJ1-4, with D unclear. The receptor was isolated from a human donor in good health. The donor label of this sample is uncertain. CDR3 sequence: CASGITENEKLFF. As DNA, the CDR3 is TGCGCCAGCGGGATCACAGAAAATGAAAAACTGTTTTTT.